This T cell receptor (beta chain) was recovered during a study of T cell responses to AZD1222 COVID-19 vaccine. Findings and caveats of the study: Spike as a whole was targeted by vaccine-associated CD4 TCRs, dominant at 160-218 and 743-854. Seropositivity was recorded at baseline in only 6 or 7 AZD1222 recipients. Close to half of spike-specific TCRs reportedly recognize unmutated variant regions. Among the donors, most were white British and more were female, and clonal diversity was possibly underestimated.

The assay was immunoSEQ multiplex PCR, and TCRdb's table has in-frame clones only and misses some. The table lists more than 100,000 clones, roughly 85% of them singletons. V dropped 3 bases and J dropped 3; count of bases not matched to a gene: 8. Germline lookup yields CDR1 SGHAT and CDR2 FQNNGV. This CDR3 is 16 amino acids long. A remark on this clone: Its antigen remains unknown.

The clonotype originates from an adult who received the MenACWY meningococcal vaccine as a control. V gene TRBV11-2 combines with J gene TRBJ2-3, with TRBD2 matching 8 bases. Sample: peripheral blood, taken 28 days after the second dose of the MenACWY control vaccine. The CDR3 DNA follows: TGTGCCAGCAGCTTGGGAGGGCGCGGGGGGACAGATACGCAGTATTTT. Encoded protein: CASSLGGRGGTDTQYF.